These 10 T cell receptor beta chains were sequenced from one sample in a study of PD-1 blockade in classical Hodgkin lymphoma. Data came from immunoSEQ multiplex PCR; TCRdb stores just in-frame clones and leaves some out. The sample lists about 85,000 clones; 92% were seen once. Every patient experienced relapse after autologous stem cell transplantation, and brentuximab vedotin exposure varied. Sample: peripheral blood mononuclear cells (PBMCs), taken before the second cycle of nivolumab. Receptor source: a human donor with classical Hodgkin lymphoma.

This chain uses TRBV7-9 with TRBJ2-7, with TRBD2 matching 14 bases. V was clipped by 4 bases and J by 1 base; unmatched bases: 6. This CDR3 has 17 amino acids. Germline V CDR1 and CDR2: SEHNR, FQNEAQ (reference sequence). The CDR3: CASSYRLAGGRSYEQYF. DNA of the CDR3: TGTGCCAGCAGCTATAGACTAGCGGGAGGGCGATCCTACGAGCAGTACTTC. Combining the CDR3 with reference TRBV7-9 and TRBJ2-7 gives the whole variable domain DTGVSQNPRHKITKRGQNVTFRCDPISEHNRLYWYRQTLGQGPEFLTYFQNEAQLEKSRLLSDRFSAERPKGSFSTLEIQRTEQGDSAMYLCASSYRLAGGRSYEQYFGPGTRLTVT.

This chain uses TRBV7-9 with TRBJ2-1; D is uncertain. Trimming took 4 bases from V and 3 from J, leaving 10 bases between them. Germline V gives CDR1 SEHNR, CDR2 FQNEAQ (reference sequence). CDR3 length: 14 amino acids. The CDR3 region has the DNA TGTGCCAGCAGCTCTGGTCATTACTACAATGAGCAGTTCTTC. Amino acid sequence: CASSSGHYYNEQFF.

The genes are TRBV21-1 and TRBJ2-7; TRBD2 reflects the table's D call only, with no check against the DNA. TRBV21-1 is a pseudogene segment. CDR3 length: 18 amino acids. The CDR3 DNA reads TGTGCCAGCAGCAAAGAGGTGGGCCTGGCGGGGGGCTCCTACGAGCAGTACTTC. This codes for CASSKEVGLAGGSYEQYF.

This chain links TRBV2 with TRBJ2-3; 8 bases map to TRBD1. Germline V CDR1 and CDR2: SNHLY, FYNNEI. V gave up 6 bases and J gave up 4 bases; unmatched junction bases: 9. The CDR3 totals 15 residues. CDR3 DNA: TGTGCCAGCAGGGACGGACAGGGATGGGCAGATACGCAGTATTTT. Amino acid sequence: CASRDGQGWADTQYF.

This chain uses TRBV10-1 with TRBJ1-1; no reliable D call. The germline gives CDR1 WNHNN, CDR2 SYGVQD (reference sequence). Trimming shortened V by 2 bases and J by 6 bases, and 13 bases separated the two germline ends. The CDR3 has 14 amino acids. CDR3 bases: TGCGCCAGCAGTGAGAGGTCCAGGCCCCCTGAAGCTTTCTTT. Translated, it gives CASSERSRPPEAFF.

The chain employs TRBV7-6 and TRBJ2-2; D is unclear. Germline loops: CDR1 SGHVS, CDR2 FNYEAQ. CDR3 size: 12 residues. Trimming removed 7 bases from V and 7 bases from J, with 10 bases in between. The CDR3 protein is CASTQGNGELFF. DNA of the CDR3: TGTGCCAGCACCCAAGGAAACGGGGAGCTGTTTTTT.

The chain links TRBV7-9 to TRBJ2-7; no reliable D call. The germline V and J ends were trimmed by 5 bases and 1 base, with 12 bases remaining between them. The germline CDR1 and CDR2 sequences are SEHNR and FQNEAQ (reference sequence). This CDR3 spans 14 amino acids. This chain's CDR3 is CASSPPTLSYEQYF. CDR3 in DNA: TGTGCCAGCAGCCCACCGACGCTTTCCTACGAGCAGTACTTC. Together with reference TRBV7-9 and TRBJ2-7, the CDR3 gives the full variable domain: DTGVSQNPRHKITKRGQNVTFRCDPISEHNRLYWYRQTLGQGPEFLTYFQNEAQLEKSRLLSDRFSAERPKGSFSTLEIQRTEQGDSAMYLCASSPPTLSYEQYFGPGTRLTVT.

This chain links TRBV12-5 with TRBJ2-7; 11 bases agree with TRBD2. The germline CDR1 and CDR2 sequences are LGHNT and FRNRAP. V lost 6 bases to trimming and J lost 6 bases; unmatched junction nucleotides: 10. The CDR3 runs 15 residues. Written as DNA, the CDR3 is TGTGCTAGTGGGGATAGCGGGAGGGCCTCCAGCGAGCAGTACTTC. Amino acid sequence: CASGDSGRASSEQYF.

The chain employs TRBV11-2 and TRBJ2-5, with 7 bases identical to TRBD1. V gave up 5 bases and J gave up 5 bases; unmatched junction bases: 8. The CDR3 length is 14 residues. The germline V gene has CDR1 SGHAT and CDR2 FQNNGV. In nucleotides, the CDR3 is TGTGCCAGCAGCCGGAGGACAGGTGGGGAGACCCAGTACTTC. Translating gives CASSRRTGGETQYF.

CDR3 region: CASSFDRNTEAFF. The CDR3 nucleotides are TGTGCCAGCAGCTTCGACAGGAACACTGAAGCTTTCTTT. The genes are TRBV5-6 and TRBJ1-1, with D perhaps matching TRBD1 (5 bases). Trimming pared 2 bases from V and 1 base from J, leaving 6 bases between. The CDR3 has 13 amino acids. Germline V gives CDR1 SGHDT, CDR2 YYEEEE.